Listed here are 9 T cell receptor beta chains from one sample, sequenced in a study of blood T cell repertoires in COVID-19. Some clones are missing from TCRdb's copy, which holds only in-frame ones; the method was immunoSEQ multiplex PCR. The sample contains roughly 160,000 clones, 79% of which appear only once. The source material was PBMCs or T cells enriched from blood (not recorded which). Source of these receptors: a woman between 65 and 79 years old in a cohort exposed to, infected with or recovered from COVID-19 (not recorded which).

The chain recombines TRBV19 with TRBJ1-1; 7 bases are a match to TRBD1. Germline V lookup: CDR1 LNHDA, CDR2 SQIVND (reference sequence). The CDR3 is 14 amino acids. V lost 6 bases, J lost 0 bases, and 4 bases stayed unmatched. The CDR3 DNA sequence: TGTGCCAGTAGGCTGACAGGGTTGAACACTGAAGCTTTCTTT. Residues: CASRLTGLNTEAFF.

A note on this clone: Relative to the germline gene, one junction end is altered; a read error may explain this. The chain uses TRBV7-7 and TRBJ2-2; D is perhaps TRBD1 (5 bases). This CDR3 region has 15 residues. In germline, CDR1 is SSHAT, CDR2 FNYEAQ (reference sequence). CDR3 bases: TGTGCTAGCAGCATGGGAACCAGGGACACCGGGGAGCTGTTTTTT. This sequence encodes CASSMGTRDTGELFF.

This clone was detected a few times. The J gene is TRBJ1-5, the V gene TRBV5-1; D ambiguous. V was cut by 4 bases and J by 3 bases, with 14 bases left in between. The length of the CDR3 is 15 residues. The germline V gene encodes CDR1 SGHRS and CDR2 YFSETQ. The CDR3 protein is CASSPSGSPNQPQHF. DNA of the CDR3: TGCGCCAGCAGCCCCTCTGGTAGTCCCAATCAGCCCCAGCATTTT.

The chain is built from TRBV5-5 and TRBJ2-1; no clear D. The V end was cut by 0 bases, the J end by 0 bases, with 10 bases between. The length of the CDR3 is 16 residues. Germline loops: CDR1 SGHKS, CDR2 YYEKEE (reference sequence). CDR3 in amino acids: CASSLATISSYNEQFF. Written as DNA, the CDR3 is TGTGCCAGCAGCTTGGCCACTATCTCCTCCTACAATGAGCAGTTCTTC. The variable domain in full, with the rest retrieved from reference TRBV5-5 and TRBJ2-1, is DAGVTQSPTHLIKTRGQQVTLRCSPISGHKSVSWYQQVLGQGPQFIFQYYEKEERGRGNFPDRFSARQFPNYSSELNVNALLLGDSALYLCASSLATISSYNEQFFGPGTRLTVL.

With regard to this clone: Other DNA sequences of this sample code for an identical CDR3. The chain employs TRBV5-1 and TRBJ2-1; 7 bases map to TRBD1. The CDR3 loop spans 14 amino acids. Trimming removed 2 bases from V and 3 bases from J; junction bases left unmatched: 2. CDR1 SGHRS and CDR2 YFSETQ come from the germline V gene. This CDR3 reads CASSLGDSYNEQFF. In nucleotides, the CDR3 is TGCGCCAGCAGCTTAGGGGACAGCTACAATGAGCAGTTCTTC.

The chain recombines TRBV10-2 with TRBJ2-3; 8 bases fit TRBD2. CDR3 size: 13 residues. Germline lookup yields CDR1 WSHSY and CDR2 SAAADI. The V gene end was trimmed by 6 bases and the J gene end by 4 bases; junction bases not matched to a gene: 3. The CDR3 reads CASRRREADTQYF. In DNA, the CDR3 is TGCGCCAGCAGAAGGCGGGAGGCAGATACGCAGTATTTT.

The V gene is TRBV12-3 or TRBV12-4, the J gene TRBJ1-4; D call uncertain. The CDR3 spans 13 residues. V dropped 11 bases and J dropped 10 bases, with 20 bases sitting between them. DNA for the CDR3: TGTGCCTCGGGAGGGCTTACGGGAGGAAAACTGTTTTTT. Protein sequence: CASGGLTGGKLFF.

The chain employs TRBV18 and TRBJ1-3, with a tentative D call TRBD1 (6 bases). Trimming took off 5 bases at V and 2 bases at J, with 16 bases between the two ends. The length of the CDR3 is 16 residues. Germline V gene lookup returns CDR1 KGHSH and CDR2 LQKENI. Here the CDR3 DNA reads TGTGCCAGCTCATCCACAGGGATGGAGGCTGGAAACACCATATATTTT. This translates into CASSSTGMEAGNTIYF.

This clone was observed a handful of times. This chain connects TRBV24-1 to TRBJ2-1, with TRBD2 identical over 8 bases. J was trimmed by 3 bases and V by 4 bases; bases with no gene match: 7. CDR1 is KGHDR and CDR2 is SFDVKD in the germline V gene. The CDR3 is 16 amino acids. The CDR3 region is CATSDTTSGLYNEQFF. Here the CDR3 DNA reads TGTGCCACCAGTGACACAACTAGCGGCCTCTACAATGAGCAGTTCTTC.